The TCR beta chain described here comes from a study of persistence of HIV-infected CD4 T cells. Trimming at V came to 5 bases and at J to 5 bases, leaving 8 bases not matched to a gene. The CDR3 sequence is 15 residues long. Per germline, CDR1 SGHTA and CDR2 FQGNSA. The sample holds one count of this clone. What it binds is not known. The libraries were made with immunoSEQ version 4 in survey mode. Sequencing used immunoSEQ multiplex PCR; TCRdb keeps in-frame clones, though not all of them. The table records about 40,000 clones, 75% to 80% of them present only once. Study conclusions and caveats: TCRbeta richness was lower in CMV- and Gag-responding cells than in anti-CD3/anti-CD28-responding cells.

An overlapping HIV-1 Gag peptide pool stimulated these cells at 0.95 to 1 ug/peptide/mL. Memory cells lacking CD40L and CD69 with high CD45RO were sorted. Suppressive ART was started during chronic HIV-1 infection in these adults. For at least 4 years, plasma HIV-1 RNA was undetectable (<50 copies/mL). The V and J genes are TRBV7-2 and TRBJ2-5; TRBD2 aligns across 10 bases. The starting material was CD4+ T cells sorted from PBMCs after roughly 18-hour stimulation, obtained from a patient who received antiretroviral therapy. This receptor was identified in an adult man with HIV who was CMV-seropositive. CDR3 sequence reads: CASSPLAGRSETQYF. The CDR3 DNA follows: TGTGCCAGCAGCCCACTAGCGGGGAGGAGCGAGACCCAGTACTTC.